This is a list of T cell receptor beta chains from one sample in a study of T cell clonotyping in hematopoietic cell transplantation. The method was immunoSEQ multiplex PCR; TCRdb's version includes in-frame clones alone and lacks a portion of them. Among 45,000 or so clones listed, around 80% were seen once. The sequences come from peripheral blood mononuclear cells, collected before stem cell transplant. The receptors derive from a man aged 55 to 69 with myelodysplastic syndrome. Some clones in this sample may be carry-over from other donors' samples. Each CDR3 is given with its conserved first and last residue. D genes are given only for firm matches. Clone size is given for some rows only: seen once, a few or many times, or a class if the clone is expanded.

abundance,d_gene,v_gene,j_gene,CDR3nt,CDR3aa
-,-,TRBV11-2,TRBJ1-2,TGTGCCAGCAGCTTAGTCCCCCGGGACTCACTTAACTATGGCTACACCTTC,CASSLVPRDSLNYGYTF
once,-,TRBV6-5,TRBJ1-6,TGTGCCAGCAGCTCAGGAGGGTCCTATAATTCACCCCTCCACTTT,CASSSGGSYNSPLHF
-,-,TRBV2,TRBJ2-2,TGTGCCAGCAGCCGAACGCGGGACACCGGGGAGCTGTTTTTT,CASSRTRDTGELFF
-,TRBD1,TRBV5-5,TRBJ1-6,TGTGCCAGCAGGCCAGGGACAGGTAATTCACCCCTCCACTTT,CASRPGTGNSPLHF
-,TRBD1,TRBV5-6,TRBJ2-7,TGTGCCAGCAGCTGGGGACAGGACGAGCAGTACTTC,CASSWGQDEQYF
few,TRBD1,TRBV10-2,TRBJ1-1,TGCGCCAGCAGTGAGTGGGCAGGGGGCAGCAGGAACACTGAAGCTTTCTTT,CASSEWAGGSRNTEAFF
-,-,TRBV7-6,TRBJ2-2,TGTGCCAGCAGCCAGCAAAAGGCTACAGGGCCGCGAGGCACCGGGGAGCTGTTTTTT,CASSQQKATGPRGTGELFF
few,-,TRBV2,TRBJ1-2,TGTGCCAGCAGTGGGGACACCGCCTTCTTCACCTTC,CASSGDTAFFTF
-,-,TRBV5-1,TRBJ1-4,TGCGCCAGCAGTATTCAGGGCGGTATTGAAAAACTGTTTTTT,CASSIQGGIEKLFF
-,TRBD1,TRBV4-3,TRBJ1-2,TGCGCCAGCAGCCAAGGTCCAGACAGGGTGTATGGCTACACCTTC,CASSQGPDRVYGYTF
few,-,TRBV28,TRBJ1-6,TGTGCCAGCAGGCCGGGGGACCGGGATAATTCACCCCTCCACTTT,CASRPGDRDNSPLHF
-,-,TRBV7-6,TRBJ2-1,TGTGCCAGCAGCTTAGGTTGGCCCTATGAGCAGTTCTTC,CASSLGWPYEQFF
-,-,TRBV5-4,TRBJ2-7,TGTGCCAGCAGCCGGGACATGGGTGACTACGAGCAGTACTTC,CASSRDMGDYEQYF
-,-,TRBV23-1,TRBJ1-5,TGCGCCAGTTGTTGGACCCAACGTCGTGGCAATCAGCCCCAGCATTTT,CASCWTQRRGNQPQHF
-,TRBD2,TRBV4-3,TRBJ2-5,TGCGCCAGCAGCCACATGGGCTGGCGGGGGTCCCAAGAGACCCAGTACTTC,CASSHMGWRGSQETQYF
-,-,TRBV7-9,TRBJ1-2,TGTGCCAGCAGCTCAGGACAGCCCGGGGACTATGGCTACACCTTC,CASSSGQPGDYGYTF
-,-,TRBV5-1,TRBJ1-1,TGCGCCAGCAGCCGGGCCCGGGGGGACACTGAAGCTTTCTTT,CASSRARGDTEAFF
-,TRBD1,TRBV11-1,TRBJ2-5,TGTGCCAGCAGCCTCCGTCCTACAGGGGAAGAGACCCAGTACTTC,CASSLRPTGEETQYF
-,TRBD1,TRBV7-4,TRBJ1-5,TGTGCCAGCAGAGATCTAGACAGGGCGGTTGGACAGCCCCAGCATTTT,CASRDLDRAVGQPQHF
-,TRBD2,TRBV27,TRBJ2-3,TGTGCCAGCAGTTTACGGTCTAGCGGGACGGTGACAGATACGCAGTATTTT,CASSLRSSGTVTDTQYF
-,-,TRBV9,TRBJ2-3,TGTGCCAGCAGCGTAGATCCGGGGGGCGGGACAGATACGCAGTATTTT,CASSVDPGGGTDTQYF
-,TRBD1,TRBV4-1,TRBJ1-5,TGCGCCAGCAGCCTAGATCCCTCCGGGACAGAACTTCAACCCCAGCATTTT,CASSLDPSGTELQPQHF
-,-,TRBV13,TRBJ1-4,TGTGCCAGCAGCCCTACAGGGTTTGCAGAGAAACTGTTTTTT,CASSPTGFAEKLFF